One and the same sample provided the 5 T cell receptor beta chains below, sequenced in a study of shared clonotypes between healthy human individuals. Terminally differentiated effector memory CD45RA+ cells were left out of the naive CD8 fraction, which was CD45RO-negative and positively selected for CCR7. Using immunoSEQ multiplex PCR, the repertoire was profiled, and TCRdb retains in-frame clones only, with some absent. The repertoire has around 650,000 clones, approximately 96% of them found once; the top ten carry 0.11%. Sample: naive CD8+ T cells sorted from blood. These receptors all stem from a woman aged 30 to 39 in good health.

The V call is TRBV5-6, the J call TRBJ2-1, with 8 bases that match TRBD1. This CDR3 spans 15 amino acids. Germline values: CDR1 SGHDT, CDR2 YYEEEE. The ends lost 0 bases at V and 8 bases at J; junction bases unmatched: 7. The chain's CDR3 is CASSLVARGLHEQFF. The CDR3 DNA reads as TGTGCCAGCAGCTTGGTAGCCAGGGGGCTACATGAGCAGTTCTTC. Full variable domain (rest looked up from reference TRBV5-6 and TRBJ2-1): DAGVTQSPTHLIKTRGQQVTLRCSPKSGHDTVSWYQQALGQGPQFIFQYYEEEERQRGNFPDRFSGHQFPNYSSELNVNALLLGDSALYLCASSLVARGLHEQFFGPGTRLTVL.

The chain couples TRBV7-5 to TRBJ1-2. TRBV7-5 has pseudogene status. The CDR3 is 16 amino acids. CDR3 in amino acids: CVRSLRVARTNYGYTF. Here the CDR3 DNA reads TGTGTCAGAAGCTTACGGGTAGCCAGGACCAACTATGGCTACACCTTC.

The J gene is TRBJ2-5, the V gene TRBV2; TRBD2 matches 7 bases. The DNA matches TRBJ2-7 better at its end, which makes the J call doubtful. Germline loops: CDR1 SNHLY, CDR2 FYNNEI. The CDR3 is 13 amino acids. The CDR3, as DNA: TGTGCCAATCCGCGGGAGTGCGCCTACGAGCAGTACTTC. This sequence encodes CANPRECAYEQYF.

This clone was observed a single time. The chain combines TRBV27 with TRBJ2-7; a weak D match, TRBD2 (5 bases). Germline V gene sequence: CDR1 MNHEY, CDR2 SMNVEV (reference sequence). The CDR3 consists of 15 residues. Trimming pared 6 bases from V and 5 bases from J, leaving 20 bases between. The CDR3 loop reads CASSANPGGYHEQYF. In nucleotides, the CDR3 is TGTGCCAGCAGCGCAAACCCTGGAGGCTACCACGAGCAGTACTTC.

The rearrangement links TRBV27 to TRBJ2-1; perhaps TRBD2 as D (6 bases). Germline V gives CDR1 MNHEY, CDR2 SMNVEV (reference sequence). The CDR3 has 15 amino acids. Trimming removed 4 bases at V and 2 bases at J, with 12 bases between. The CDR3 here is CASSSRDLPYNEQFF. In DNA form, the CDR3 reads TGTGCCAGCAGTTCCCGGGACTTGCCCTACAATGAGCAGTTCTTC.